This T cell receptor (beta chain) was recovered during a study of T cell responses to AZD1222 COVID-19 vaccine. This table comes from immunoSEQ multiplex PCR, and its TCRdb copy is limited to in-frame clones, with some not included. The sample has about 120,000 clones, roughly 89% seen once; the top ten hold 7.1%. The germline V gene has CDR1 SGHTA and CDR2 FQGNSA. Trimming took off 0 bases at V and 6 bases at J, with 20 bases between the two ends. This CDR3 comprises 17 residues. This chain connects TRBV7-2 to TRBJ1-1, with a tentative D call TRBD1 (6 bases). The input for sequencing was peripheral blood, taken 28 days after the second AZD1222 dose. The clonotype comes from an adult who received the AZD1222 COVID-19 vaccine. The CDR3 bases are TGTGCCAGCAGCTTAGCTCCCCCCGAGACCAGGGGTCCTGAAGCTTTCTTT. Amino acids: CASSLAPPETRGPEAFF.